The 30 T cell receptor beta chains given below trace back to one sample, sequenced in a study of blood T cell repertoires in COVID-19. Libraries were prepared by immunoSEQ multiplex PCR; TCRdb keeps only in-frame clonotypes and omits some of them. The profile shows some 230,000 clones, approximately 80% of them singletons. The source material was PBMCs or T cells enriched from blood (not recorded which). The receptors shown here come from a middle-aged man who had recovered from COVID-19.

This chain links TRBV2 with TRBJ2-1, with 9 bases fitting TRBD2. V gave up 9 bases and J gave up 8 bases; unmatched junction bases: 8. Per the germline V gene, CDR1 is SNHLY and CDR2 is FYNNEI. The CDR3 sequence is 13 residues long. The CDR3 protein is CARTGLAGDEQFF. The CDR3 DNA follows: TGTGCCAGGACGGGACTAGCAGGCGATGAGCAGTTCTTC.

This chain links TRBV7-2 with TRBJ2-5, with 9 bases identical to TRBD1. The CDR3 contains 16 residues. The junction had 3 bases not matched to a gene; V was cut back by 1 base and J by 0 bases. CDR1 is SGHTA, CDR2 FQGNSA, per germline. CDR3 nucleotide sequence: TGTGCCAGCAGCTTAGGGACAGGGGTTTACCAAGAGACCCAGTACTTC. It is translated as CASSLGTGVYQETQYF. Full variable domain (rest looked up from reference TRBV7-2 and TRBJ2-5): GAGVSQSPSNKVTEKGKDVELRCDPISGHTALYWYRQSLGQGLEFLIYFQGNSAPDKSGLPSDRFSAERTGGSVSTLTIQRTQQEDSAVYLCASSLGTGVYQETQYFGPGTRLLVL.

The V gene is TRBV28, the J gene TRBJ2-1; 7 bases match TRBD1. Per the germline V gene, CDR1 is MDHEN and CDR2 is SYDVKM. The junction had 12 bases not matched to a gene; V was cut back by 3 bases and J by 7 bases. CDR3 length equals 16 residues. As DNA, the CDR3 is TGTGCCAGCAGTTTCCTCGACAGGGCGATTTGGAATGAGCAGTTCTTC. Translated: CASSFLDRAIWNEQFF.

This clone was detected a few times. The J gene is TRBJ1-1, the V gene TRBV5-4; perhaps TRBD1 as D (6 bases). The V end was cut by 1 base, the J end by 7 bases, with 14 bases between. In germline, CDR1 is SGHNT, CDR2 YYREEE (reference sequence). The CDR3 has 14 residues. CDR3 amino acids: CASSLSKGDNEAFF. The CDR3 DNA reads as TGTGCCAGCAGCTTGAGTAAGGGGGATAATGAAGCTTTCTTT.

This chain joins TRBV2 and TRBJ1-4; TRBD1 aligns across 9 bases. CDR1 is SNHLY and CDR2 is FYNNEI in the germline V gene. The V segment lost 6 bases and the J segment 5 bases; nucleotides outside the gene matches: 7. The CDR3 is made up of 15 amino acids. The CDR3 nucleotides read TGTGCCAGCAGGCGAACAGGGGGCGCCAATGAAAAACTGTTTTTT. Translated: CASRRTGGANEKLFF.

This clone was found a few times. The genes are TRBV5-1 and TRBJ1-2, with D uncertain. CDR1 SGHRS and CDR2 YFSETQ come from the germline V gene. The length of the CDR3 is 11 residues. The V and J ends lost 2 bases and 7 bases respectively, with 6 bases between them. This CDR3 reads CASSFNGGYTF. The CDR3 DNA reads TGCGCCAGCAGCTTCAACGGTGGCTACACCTTC. Using reference TRBV5-1 and TRBJ1-2 for the parts outside the CDR3, the full variable domain is KAGVTQTPRYLIKTRGQQVTLSCSPISGHRSVSWYQQTPGQGLQFLFEYFSETQRNKGNFPGRFSGRQFSNSRSEMNVSTLELGDSALYLCASSFNGGYTFGSGTRLTVV.

The rearrangement links TRBV6-5 to TRBJ2-7; 8 positions match TRBD2. V was clipped by 6 bases and J by 1 base; unmatched bases: 5. CDR1 and CDR2 from the germline V gene are MNHEY and SVGAGI. CDR3 length equals 14 residues. The CDR3 DNA sequence: TGTGCCAGCAGAATGGCGGGGGGATCCTACGAGCAGTACTTC. This translates into CASRMAGGSYEQYF.

The sample holds one count of this clone. V and J are TRBV4-2 and TRBJ2-5; possibly TRBD2 for D (6 bases). Germline V gene lookup returns CDR1 LGHNA and CDR2 YNFKEQ. V was trimmed by 0 bases and J by 4 bases, leaving 12 bases between them. The CDR3 contains 15 residues. Here the CDR3 DNA reads TGTGCCAGCAGCCAAGATCAGGGTAGCGGAGAGACCCAGTACTTC. Protein product: CASSQDQGSGETQYF.

The sample holds one count of this clone. The chain is built from TRBV7-3 and TRBJ1-5, with a weak D call TRBD1 (6 bases). CDR3 size: 13 residues. The V end was cut by 5 bases, the J end by 4 bases, with 9 bases between. Germline-derived CDR1 and CDR2 are SGHTA and FQGTGA. Here the CDR3 DNA reads TGTGCCAGCAGCCGAGACAGGAATCAGCCCCAGCATTTT. Translation gives CASSRDRNQPQHF.

The chain recombines TRBV28 with TRBJ1-2; perhaps TRBD1 as D (5 bases). The germline V and J ends were trimmed by 0 bases and 4 bases, with 6 bases remaining between them. The germline V gene encodes CDR1 MDHEN and CDR2 SYDVKM. The CDR3 spans 13 residues. In DNA, the CDR3 is TGTGCCAGCAGTTTATGGGGGGGCTATGGCTACACCTTC. It translates to CASSLWGGYGYTF.

The V call is TRBV30, the J call TRBJ1-2, with a weak D call TRBD1 (6 bases). Germline loops: CDR1 GTSNPN, CDR2 SVGIG (reference sequence). V lost 0 bases to trimming and J lost 7 bases, with 18 bases between them. This CDR3 region has 15 residues. The CDR3 spells CAWSVIGQSMVGYTF. The CDR3 coding sequence is TGTGCCTGGAGTGTAATAGGACAGAGTATGGTTGGCTACACCTTC.

The V call is TRBV18, the J call TRBJ1-4, with D possibly TRBD1 on 6 matching bases. This CDR3 is built from 14 residues. Per the germline V gene, CDR1 is KGHSH and CDR2 is LQKENI. The V and J ends lost 6 bases and 3 bases respectively, with 11 bases between them. In DNA form, the CDR3 reads TGTGCCAGCTCCCAGGGGCAGTCTAATGAAAAACTGTTTTTT. Protein: CASSQGQSNEKLFF.

The gene calls are TRBV27 and TRBJ2-2; unclear D gene. The length of the CDR3 is 13 residues. V lost 4 bases to trimming and J lost 0 bases, with 3 bases between them. CDR1 is MNHEY, CDR2 SMNVEV, per germline (reference sequence). The CDR3 here is CASSYTNTGELFF. DNA of the CDR3: TGTGCCAGCAGTTACACGAACACCGGGGAGCTGTTTTTT.

The rearrangement uses TRBV2 and TRBJ2-1; 8 bases match TRBD2. Germline CDR1 is SNHLY and CDR2 is FYNNEI. V gave up 1 base and J gave up 8 bases; unmatched junction bases: 7. The CDR3 contains 15 residues. CDR3 in DNA: TGTGCCAGCAGTGAAGGGCTGGGCGGGGGGTATGAGCAGTTCTTC. Its protein product is CASSEGLGGGYEQFF.

The DNA of the CDR3 is TGTGCCAGCTCACCGCCCTCCCAAGGGGTCACTGAAGCTTTCTTT. Amino acid sequence: CASSPPSQGVTEAFF. The V and J genes are TRBV18 and TRBJ1-1; tentatively, D is TRBD1 (5 bases). Trimming removed 3 bases at V and 4 bases at J, with 15 bases between. Germline V CDR1 and CDR2: KGHSH, LQKENI. The CDR3 sequence is 15 residues long.

V usage is TRBV11-2 and J usage is TRBJ1-5; no firm D call. This CDR3 comprises 15 residues. Germline CDR1 SGHAT, CDR2 FQNNGV. Trimming left V 8 bases short and J 0 bases short, with 14 bases between. CDR3 DNA sequence: TGTGCCAGCTCTTATCTGGGAGGTAGCAATCAGCCCCAGCATTTT. Its protein is CASSYLGGSNQPQHF.

J is TRBJ2-2 and V is TRBV7-2; maybe TRBD2 (5 bases). This CDR3 comprises 14 residues. Germline CDR1 is SGHTA and CDR2 is FQGNSA. V was trimmed by 4 bases and J by 4 bases, leaving 10 bases between them. The CDR3 here is CASSWSGGTGELFF. The CDR3 DNA follows: TGTGCCAGCAGCTGGTCCGGAGGCACCGGGGAGCTGTTTTTT. The full variable domain, completed using reference TRBV7-2 and TRBJ2-2, is GAGVSQSPSNKVTEKGKDVELRCDPISGHTALYWYRQSLGQGLEFLIYFQGNSAPDKSGLPSDRFSAERTGGSVSTLTIQRTQQEDSAVYLCASSWSGGTGELFFGEGSRLTVL.

The chain joins TRBV2 to TRBJ2-2; 10 bases match TRBD2. The germline gives CDR1 SNHLY, CDR2 FYNNEI. V was pared by 6 bases and J by 0 bases, with 7 bases of the junction left unmatched. CDR3 length equals 17 residues. CDR3 in amino acids: CASRGEAGGPNTGELFF. DNA for the CDR3: TGTGCCAGCAGGGGGGAAGCGGGAGGGCCGAACACCGGGGAGCTGTTTTTT.

This chain joins TRBV13 and TRBJ1-2, with TRBD1 matching 11 bases. The CDR3 totals 15 residues. V was pared by 5 bases and J by 8 bases, with 10 bases of the junction left unmatched. Looked up from germline, CDR1 is PRHDT and CDR2 is FYEKMQ (reference sequence). In DNA form, the CDR3 reads TGTGCCAGCAGCCCCCGGACAGGGGGCCTGGTAGGCTACACCTTC. Translation: CASSPRTGGLVGYTF. Full variable domain (rest looked up from reference TRBV13 and TRBJ1-2): AAGVIQSPRHLIKEKRETATLKCYPIPRHDTVYWYQQGPGQDPQFLISFYEKMQSDKGSIPDRFSAQQFSDYHSELNMSSLELGDSALYFCASSPRTGGLVGYTFGSGTRLTVV.

The V and J genes are TRBV29-1 and TRBJ2-1; possible D gene TRBD1, 6 bases. The V gene's germline CDR1 is SQVTM and CDR2 ANQGSEA. This CDR3 spans 12 amino acids. Between the trimmed V and J ends, which lost 3 bases and 8 bases, there was a span of 11 bases. The CDR3 here is CSVELQGDEQFF. The CDR3 coding sequence is TGCAGCGTTGAGCTACAGGGAGATGAGCAGTTCTTC.

The rearrangement links TRBV19 to TRBJ1-1; tentative D call: TRBD1 (5 bases). Trimming left V 4 bases short and J 6 bases short, with 12 bases between. The CDR3 extends over 13 amino acids. Germline CDR1 and CDR2: LNHDA and SQIVND (reference sequence). The CDR3 nucleotides read TGTGCCAGTAGTACCCAGGGTAGGGCTGAAGCTTTCTTT. Amino acids: CASSTQGRAEAFF. The full variable domain, its missing parts supplied by reference TRBV19 and TRBJ1-1, is DGGITQSPKYLFRKEGQNVTLSCEQNLNHDAMYWYRQDPGQGLRLIYYSQIVNDFQKGDIAEGYSVSREKKESFPLTVTSAQKNPTAFYLCASSTQGRAEAFFGQGTRLTVV.

This chain joins TRBV9 and TRBJ1-2, with TRBD1 matching over 7 bases. The ends lost 4 bases at V and 13 bases at J; junction bases unmatched: 16. The CDR3 is made up of 14 amino acids. Germline CDR1 SGDLS, CDR2 YYNGEE. CDR3 nucleotide sequence: TGTGCCAGCAGCAGAGGGATGGAGGGGGCTTTTCCCACCTTC. This codes for CASSRGMEGAFPTF.

This rearrangement joins TRBV6-5 to TRBJ1-2; the D gene is possibly TRBD1 (5 bases). Trimming left V 5 bases short and J 6 bases short, with 16 bases between. The CDR3 covers 14 residues. Germline CDR1 MNHEY, CDR2 SVGAGI. This CDR3 is CASSPDTGGDGYTF. The CDR3 bases are TGTGCCAGCAGTCCGGATACGGGGGGGGATGGCTACACCTTC.

The table lists this clone with a count of one. This rearrangement joins TRBV6-5 to TRBJ1-6, with D maybe TRBD1 (5 bases). Trimming took off 9 bases at V and 8 bases at J, with 14 bases between the two ends. The CDR3 is made up of 13 amino acids. CDR1 and CDR2 from the germline V gene are MNHEY and SVGAGI. CDR3 coding DNA: TGTGCCAGTGCGGGGACCGGGGATTCACCCCTCCACTTT. Its protein is CASAGTGDSPLHF.

This chain joins TRBV12-2 and TRBJ2-7; the listed D gene, TRBD2, was not tested against the DNA. TRBV12-2 is assigned pseudogene status. This CDR3 region has 12 residues. The CDR3 DNA is TGTGCATCGCGGAATTGCTCCTACGAGCAGTACTTC. It yields the protein CASRNCSYEQYF.

The chain recombines TRBV6-5 with TRBJ1-5, with unresolved D. The V end lost 2 bases, the J end lost 9 bases, and 17 bases lay between the germline ends. The CDR3 is 15 amino acids. Germline V gives CDR1 MNHEY, CDR2 SVGAGI. CDR3 nucleotides: TGTGCCAGCAGTTACGGACCTCTGGGAGGAGCGCCCCAGCATTTT. Translating it yields CASSYGPLGGAPQHF.

The genes are TRBV5-6 and TRBJ1-2; no reliable D call. The CDR3 sequence is 15 residues long. Germline lookup yields CDR1 SGHDT and CDR2 YYEEEE. Trimming stripped 5 bases from V and 5 bases from J, with 19 bases between. CDR3 DNA sequence: TGTGCCAGCAGTCTTCCGAACGGGGTTGGGTATGGCTACACCTTC. This codes for CASSLPNGVGYGYTF.

The chain has TRBV2 and TRBJ1-1; unclear D gene. The CDR3 extends over 13 amino acids. The germline gives CDR1 SNHLY, CDR2 FYNNEI. Trimming removed 7 bases from V and 4 bases from J, with 13 bases in between. CDR3 in amino acids: CASNVPRSTEAFF. Here the CDR3 DNA reads TGTGCCAGCAATGTACCGAGGTCCACTGAAGCTTTCTTT. Together with reference TRBV2 and TRBJ1-1, the CDR3 gives the full variable domain: EPEVTQTPSHQVTQMGQEVILRCVPISNHLYFYWYRQILGQKVEFLVSFYNNEISEKSEIFDDQFSVERPDGSNFTLKIRSTKLEDSAMYFCASNVPRSTEAFFGQGTRLTVV.

The chain joins TRBV5-1 to TRBJ1-4; no firm D call. Trimming took 0 bases from V and 8 from J, leaving 14 bases between them. The CDR3 is 15 amino acids. Germline V lookup: CDR1 SGHRS, CDR2 YFSETQ. CDR3 loop: CASSLAGSLVEKLFF. For the CDR3, the DNA is TGCGCCAGCAGCTTGGCTGGTAGTCTTGTCGAAAAACTGTTTTTT. The entire variable domain, with the rest obtained from reference TRBV5-1 and TRBJ1-4, is as follows: KAGVTQTPRYLIKTRGQQVTLSCSPISGHRSVSWYQQTPGQGLQFLFEYFSETQRNKGNFPGRFSGRQFSNSRSEMNVSTLELGDSALYLCASSLAGSLVEKLFFGSGTQLSVL.

A single count supports this clone. This chain joins TRBV5-1 and TRBJ2-2; no firm D call. Per the germline V gene, CDR1 is SGHRS and CDR2 is YFSETQ. The CDR3 runs 13 residues. The V end was cut by 5 bases, the J end by 4 bases, with 9 bases between. CDR3 bases: TGCGCCAGCAGGCAGGTTTCCACCGGGGAGCTGTTTTTT. Its translation is CASRQVSTGELFF.